This TCR beta chain originates from a study of blood T cell repertoires in COVID-19. Study-wide background: The United States, Italy and Spain were the sources of the acute and convalescent COVID-19 samples. T cells, B-cell-depleted T cells, or PBMCs provided the cDNA or gDNA that served as material.

This clone was seen only once. CDR1 is MNHEY, CDR2 SVGAGI, per germline. The CDR3 is 13 amino acids. Source study methods: Counts of nucleated cells, estimated from reference gene primer amplification, were obtained. Sequenced by immunoSEQ multiplex PCR; TCRdb stores in-frame clones only, minus some. That table furnishes V, J and clone size, whereas the DNA furnished D and trimming. Found here are 240,000 or so clones, 70% to 90% of them singletons; the top ten hold just under 1%. The genes are TRBV6-5 and TRBJ1-3; possibly TRBD1 for D (5 bases). What was sequenced was peripheral blood. The TCR comes from a woman between 35 and 50 years old who had recovered from COVID-19. CDR3 DNA sequence: TGTGCGGTAACAGGCCGCTCTGGAAACACCATATATTTT. Protein: CAVTGRSGNTIYF.